The TCR beta chain described here comes from a study of massively parallel sequencing of T cell beta chains (dated by TCRdb to 2009 to 2011). Background on the whole study: Human TCR beta CDR3 diversity in peripheral blood was profiled using 5'-RACE, Illumina short-read sequencing and a dedicated short-read assembly strategy.

V ends up 0 bases short and J 6 bases short, with an unmatched junction base count of 6. From cysteine to phenylalanine, the CDR3 is 15 amino acids long. Only CDR3 DNA is held: 45 bases, read in frame from base 1. CDR1 SGDLS and CDR2 YYNGEE were looked up in the germline V gene. TCRdb shows the sequencer as Illumina Genome Analyzer II. Two rounds of nested PCR with TRBC1/TRBC2-specific primers produced a RACE product of about 520 bp, and the RACE product was then gel-purified. To give RACE a 5' anchor, first-strand cDNA synthesis used a TRBC-specific primer together with a template-switching oligonucleotide. Since the RACE amplicon was too long to sequence directly with short reads, the amplicon was concatemerized by ligation and then sheared by sonication. PAGE was used to isolate a size fraction of 100 to 300 bp, and that fraction then underwent shotgun sequencing on the Illumina platform. Separate runs on an Illumina GAII yielded 18.8 million 36-nt reads and 21.7 million 50-nt single-end reads. Per the source publication's procedure: Assembly of the pooled tens of millions of reads was performed with iSSAKE using parameters -m 15, -o 2 and -r 0.7. Reads that aligned to the ends of Ensembl TRBV gene predictions and carried unmatched junctional bases were used to seed de novo CDR3 beta assemblies. Clonotype abundance was estimated from the count of matching assembled contigs rather than from raw read depth. Of the assembled clonotypes, approximately 2,100 (around 5.9%) had in-frame stop codons and were removed, leaving around 35,000 productive clonotypes. Of the 288 unique TCR sequences obtained by Sanger sequencing of cloned RACE products, around 75% were also present in the Illumina assembly. TCRdb reprocessed the public reads (quality trimming at Q25 with fastp, clone calling with MiXCR) and kept in-frame beta chains. For every CDR3 protein sequence, its rows merge into one entry that carries the most common genes and DNA. These V and J calls originate from TCRdb's pipeline instead of the authors' own analysis. The sample table records roughly 4,000 distinct CDR3 sequences; 35% to 45% of these occur just once. Together, the top ten hold about 3% of the sample.

About this clonotype itself: Its antigen is currently not known. Base-call qualities are not available, and no considerably larger clone is one nucleotide away.

Results and caveats for the whole study, not just this receptor: Since the RNA was pooled from many donors, the results capture clonotype abundance averaged across the population rather than the repertoire of any individual. TRBV usage was found to range from 0.01% for TRBV17 to 24.6% for TRBV20-1, and TRBJ usage was found to range from approximately 1.5% for TRBJ2-6 to 15% to 20% for TRBJ2-1. In subsampling, clonotype counts increased linearly with read number, which indicated that sequencing depth was far from saturation. The length of CDR3 beta varied from 21 to 81 nucleotides, with the peak at 45 nucleotides. Among some 30,000 distinct clonotypes, single-copy clonotypes made up approximately 66% of clonotypes but only around 18% of assemblies. A single sequence read was the only support for most clonotypes (21,973 of 33,664), which could in principle inflate the apparent diversity. Preferential PCR amplification of some TRBV and TRBJ sequences may have skewed the reported gene usage frequencies. Only about 23,000 (about 67%) of the clonotypes could be assigned a unique TRBV gene.

The donor pool was composed of hundreds of males and roughly 180 females, all aged about 18 to 40 years. Peripheral leukocyte polyA+ RNA was isolated from approximately 160 liters of pooled peripheral blood. The starting material was a commercial mRNA preparation from normal human peripheral blood leukocytes pooled from 500 or so individuals. The sequenced material came from commercial RNA from peripheral blood pooled from many donors. This receptor was obtained from a pool of human donors in good health; the sample was commercial RNA pooled from many donors. This sequence uses TRBV9 and TRBJ2-3, with 8 middle bases fitting TRBD2. The DNA reads TGTGCCAGCAGCGTAGGAGTAGCGGGGTACGATACGCAGTATTTT. Its protein is CASSVGVAGYDTQYF.